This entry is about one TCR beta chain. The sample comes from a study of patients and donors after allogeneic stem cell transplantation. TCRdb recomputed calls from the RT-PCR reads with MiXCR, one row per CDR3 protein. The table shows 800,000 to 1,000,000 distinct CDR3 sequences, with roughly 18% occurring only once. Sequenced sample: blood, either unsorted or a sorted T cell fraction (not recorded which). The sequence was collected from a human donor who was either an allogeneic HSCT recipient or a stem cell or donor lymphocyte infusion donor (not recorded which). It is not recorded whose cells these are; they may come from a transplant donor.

CDR3 bases: TGTGCCAGCAGCCAAAGAAATTCTAGCGAGCAGTACTTC. Its protein is CASSQRNSSEQYF. The genes are TRBV3-1 and TRBJ2-7; no definite D call. Looked up from germline, CDR1 is LGHDT and CDR2 is YNNKEL (reference sequence). There are 13 residues in the CDR3. V lost 2 bases and J 6 bases, leaving 11 bases between the germline ends.